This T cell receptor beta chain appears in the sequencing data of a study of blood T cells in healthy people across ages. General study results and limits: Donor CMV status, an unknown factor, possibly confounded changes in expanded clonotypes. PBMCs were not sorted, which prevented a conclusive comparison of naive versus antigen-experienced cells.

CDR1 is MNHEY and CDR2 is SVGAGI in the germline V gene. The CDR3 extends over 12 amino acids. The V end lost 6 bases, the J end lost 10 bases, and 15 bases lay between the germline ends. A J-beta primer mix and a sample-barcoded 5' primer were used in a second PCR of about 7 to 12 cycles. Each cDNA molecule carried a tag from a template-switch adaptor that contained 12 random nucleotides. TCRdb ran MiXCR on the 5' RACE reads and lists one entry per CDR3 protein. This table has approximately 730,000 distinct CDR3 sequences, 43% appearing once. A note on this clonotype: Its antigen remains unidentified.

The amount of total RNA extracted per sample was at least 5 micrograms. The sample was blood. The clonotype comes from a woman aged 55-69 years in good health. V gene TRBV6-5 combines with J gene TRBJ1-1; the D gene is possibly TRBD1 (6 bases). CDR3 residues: CASSRGSAGAFF. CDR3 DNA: TGTGCCAGCAGCAGGGGTTCCGCGGGAGCTTTCTTT.